Sequencing of this T cell receptor (beta chain) was carried out in a study of blood T cell repertoires in COVID-19 (dated by TCRdb to about 2020). The study in broad terms: Samples from collaborators originated in the United States, Italy and Spain and spanned both the acute and convalescent phases of COVID-19. The material from the prospective study consisted of cDNA or gDNA derived from T cells, B-cell-depleted T cells, or PBMCs. Subjects who had been exposed to COVID-19, were actively infected with it, or had recovered from it provided the deeply sampled blood TCRbeta repertoires that made up the dataset. The repertoires were made available in a free public database intended to serve as a resource for research on the immune response to SARS-CoV-2. Samples were obtained from the ongoing ImmuneRACE study (first 160 participants) and from some 1,200 subjects provided by 6 global collaborators. Nearly every sample came with metadata listing a de-identified subject ID, COVID-19 status, age in years and sex. Where HLA class I and class II types were available, the types were taken from metadata supplied by the sample provider, not from assay-based typing.

Collaborating institutions collected whole blood in K2EDTA tubes following their own protocols. For TCRbeta analysis, collaborators shipped samples in one of three forms: frozen whole blood, isolated PBMCs, or DNA extracted from either of those sample types. What the study reported, not specific to this receptor: The amount of clinical and demographic metadata varied by source and participant and was provided uncurated.

Worth noting for this clone: Its antigen is unknown. No base quality information exists; no much larger clone differs at one position.

V gives up 3 bases and J gives up 2 bases, and the segment between their germline ends measures 10 bases. Inclusive of the bounding cysteine and phenylalanine, the CDR3 is 14 residues long. Only the CDR3 DNA is retained, 42 bases long and in frame from the first base. Based on the germline V gene (reference sequence), the CDR1 and CDR2 sequences are LNHDA and SQIVND. TCRbeta CDR3 regions were amplified from genomic DNA by means of the immunoSEQ Assay, a bias-controlled multiplex PCR. The authors processed their data as follows. Nucleated cell counts per sample were estimated from amplification of reference gene primers within the assay. To quantify the absolute abundance of each unique TCRbeta CDR3 rearrangement, sequence reads were collapsed and filtered. For each sample, productive Simpson clonality was calculated as the square root of Simpson's diversity index over productive rearrangements. This is the immuneACCESS table as TCRdb keeps it, with only in-frame sequences that have V and J called. A part of the clones is gone; compared with another copy, unresolved V genes explain less than half, and the rest is unexplained. V, J and clone size reflect that table, while D and trimming were determined from the DNA. The sample table holds fewer than 120,000 clones, of which 70% to 90% were seen once. More than 4.5% of the sample is in the top ten clones.

Sequencing was performed on peripheral blood. This sequence was found in a human donor in a cohort sampled during active COVID-19. The chain is made from TRBV19 and TRBJ2-5; the D gene is unclear. The nucleotide sequence is TGTGCCAGTAGTATGAGAAGAACTCAAGAGACCCAGTACTTC. The resulting protein is CASSMRRTQETQYF. Beyond the CDR3, the reference TRBV19 and TRBJ2-5 genes provide the residues; the full variable domain reads: DGGITQSPKYLFRKEGQNVTLSCEQNLNHDAMYWYRQDPGQGLRLIYYSQIVNDFQKGDIAEGYSVSREKKESFPLTVTSAQKNPTAFYLCASSMRRTQETQYFGPGTRLLVL.